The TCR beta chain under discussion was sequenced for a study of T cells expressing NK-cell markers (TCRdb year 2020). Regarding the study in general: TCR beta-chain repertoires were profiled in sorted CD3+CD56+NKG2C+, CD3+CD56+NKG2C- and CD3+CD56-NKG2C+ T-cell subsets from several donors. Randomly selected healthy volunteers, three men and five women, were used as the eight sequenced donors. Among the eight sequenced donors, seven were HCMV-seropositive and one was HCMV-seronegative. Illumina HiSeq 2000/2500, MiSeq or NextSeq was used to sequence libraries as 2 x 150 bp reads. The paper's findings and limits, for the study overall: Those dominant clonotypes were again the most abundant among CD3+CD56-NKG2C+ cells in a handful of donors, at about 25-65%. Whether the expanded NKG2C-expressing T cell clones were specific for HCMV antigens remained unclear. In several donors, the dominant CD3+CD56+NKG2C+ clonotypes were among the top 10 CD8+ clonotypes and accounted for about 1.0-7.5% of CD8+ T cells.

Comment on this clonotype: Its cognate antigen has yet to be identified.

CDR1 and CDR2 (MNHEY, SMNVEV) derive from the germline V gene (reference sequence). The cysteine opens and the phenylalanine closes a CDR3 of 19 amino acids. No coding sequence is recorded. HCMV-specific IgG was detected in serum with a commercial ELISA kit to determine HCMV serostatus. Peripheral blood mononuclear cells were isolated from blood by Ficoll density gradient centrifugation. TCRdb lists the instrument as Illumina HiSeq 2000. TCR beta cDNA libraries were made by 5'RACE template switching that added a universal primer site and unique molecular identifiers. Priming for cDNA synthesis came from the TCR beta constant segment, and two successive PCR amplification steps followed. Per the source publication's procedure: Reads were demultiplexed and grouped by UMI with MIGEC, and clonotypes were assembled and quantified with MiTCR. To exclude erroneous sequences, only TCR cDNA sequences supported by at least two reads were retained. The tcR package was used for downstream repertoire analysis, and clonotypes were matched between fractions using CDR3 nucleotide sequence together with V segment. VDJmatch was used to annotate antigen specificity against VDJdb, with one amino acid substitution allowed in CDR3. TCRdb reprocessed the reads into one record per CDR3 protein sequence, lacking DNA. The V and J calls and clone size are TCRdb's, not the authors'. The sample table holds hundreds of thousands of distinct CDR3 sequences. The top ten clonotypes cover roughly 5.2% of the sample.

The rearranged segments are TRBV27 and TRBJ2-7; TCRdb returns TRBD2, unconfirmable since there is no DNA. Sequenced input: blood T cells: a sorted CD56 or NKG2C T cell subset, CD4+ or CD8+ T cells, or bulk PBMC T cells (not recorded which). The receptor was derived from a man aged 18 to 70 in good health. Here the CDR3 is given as CASSFGGDLRIHTAYEQYF.